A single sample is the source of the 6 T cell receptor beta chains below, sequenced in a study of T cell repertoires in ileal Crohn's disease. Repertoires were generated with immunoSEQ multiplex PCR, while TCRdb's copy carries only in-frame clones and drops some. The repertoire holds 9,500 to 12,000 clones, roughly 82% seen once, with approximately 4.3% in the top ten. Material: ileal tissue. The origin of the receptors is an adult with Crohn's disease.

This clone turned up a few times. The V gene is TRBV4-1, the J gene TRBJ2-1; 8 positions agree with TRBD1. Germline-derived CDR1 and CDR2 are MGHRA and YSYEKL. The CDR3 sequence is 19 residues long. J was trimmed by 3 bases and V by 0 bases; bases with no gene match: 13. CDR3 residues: CASSQEEGTGLLVYNEQFF. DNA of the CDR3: TGCGCCAGCAGCCAAGAGGAGGGGACAGGCCTTCTCGTCTACAATGAGCAGTTCTTC.

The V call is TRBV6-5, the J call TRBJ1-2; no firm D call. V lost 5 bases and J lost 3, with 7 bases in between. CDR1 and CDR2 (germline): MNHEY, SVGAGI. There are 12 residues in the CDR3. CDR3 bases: TGTGCCAGCAGTGCGGCGTACTATGGCTACACCTTC. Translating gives CASSAAYYGYTF.

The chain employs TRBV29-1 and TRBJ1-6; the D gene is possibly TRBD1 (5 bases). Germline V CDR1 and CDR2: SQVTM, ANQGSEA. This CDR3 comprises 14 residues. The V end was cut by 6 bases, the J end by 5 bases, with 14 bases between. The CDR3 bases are TGCAGCGTCGCCCTTCGGGGGAATAATTCACCCCTCCACTTT. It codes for CSVALRGNNSPLHF.

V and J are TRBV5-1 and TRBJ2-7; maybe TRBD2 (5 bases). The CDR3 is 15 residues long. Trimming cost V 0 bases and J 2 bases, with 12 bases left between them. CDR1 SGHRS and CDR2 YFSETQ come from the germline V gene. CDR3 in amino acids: CASSLEEGFTYEQYF. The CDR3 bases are TGCGCCAGCAGCTTGGAAGAGGGTTTTACCTACGAGCAGTACTTC.

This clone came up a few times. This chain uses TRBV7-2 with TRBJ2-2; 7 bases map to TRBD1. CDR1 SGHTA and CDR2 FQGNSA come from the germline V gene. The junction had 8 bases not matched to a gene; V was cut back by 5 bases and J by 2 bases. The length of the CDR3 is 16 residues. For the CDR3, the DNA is TGTGCCAGCAGCCGGAACCGGGACAGTAACACCGGGGAGCTGTTTTTT. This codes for CASSRNRDSNTGELFF.

In nucleotides, the CDR3 is TGTGCCAGCAGCTTATACTCACGCCTAGGAAACACCATATATTTT. Translated, it gives CASSLYSRLGNTIYF. The chain joins TRBV11-3 to TRBJ1-3, with unresolved D. CDR3 length: 15 amino acids. Trimming removed 2 bases at V and 4 bases at J, with 12 bases between. The germline gives CDR1 SGHNT, CDR2 YENEEA.